This T cell receptor (beta chain) comes out of a study of tumor-infiltrating lymphocytes in primary liver carcinoma. Background on the study: Subjects consisted of male and female patients aged 30 to 69 years. Study-wide results and caveats: Tumors had a significantly higher top-250-clone fraction than blood (p = 0.039). Researchers found tumor-adjacent and tumor-blood pairs overlapped less than tumor region pairs.

On this clonotype itself: Its target is unknown.

CDR3 length: 15 residues. V lost 2 bases and J lost 0, with 9 bases in between. Researchers generated TCR beta cDNA from approximately 450 ng of total RNA, relying on a constant-region primer. Library construction for TCR beta comprised three nested multiplex PCR rounds performed with slightly modified ARM-PCR. Forward primers for TRBV1-TRBV30 and a C-beta reverse primer served the first two PCR rounds, at roughly 10 cycles each. Via MiXCR, TCRdb re-called the multiplex PCR reads, giving one row per CDR3 protein. The table has 250,000 to 350,000 distinct CDR3 sequences, roughly three fifths seen once; the top ten hold over 15%. Germline DNA was extracted too, while blood RNA derived from unsorted whole blood. No patient had received treatment, and all had chronic HBV infection.

The sample taken for sequencing was peripheral blood. V and J are TRBV12-3 or TRBV12-4 and TRBJ2-3; no clear D. This clonotype was sampled from a woman aged 30 to 39 with primary liver carcinoma and hepatitis B virus infection. CDR3 DNA: TGTGCCAGCAGTTTATTCCGTGCTAGCACAGATACGCAGTATTTT. Translation: CASSLFRASTDTQYF.